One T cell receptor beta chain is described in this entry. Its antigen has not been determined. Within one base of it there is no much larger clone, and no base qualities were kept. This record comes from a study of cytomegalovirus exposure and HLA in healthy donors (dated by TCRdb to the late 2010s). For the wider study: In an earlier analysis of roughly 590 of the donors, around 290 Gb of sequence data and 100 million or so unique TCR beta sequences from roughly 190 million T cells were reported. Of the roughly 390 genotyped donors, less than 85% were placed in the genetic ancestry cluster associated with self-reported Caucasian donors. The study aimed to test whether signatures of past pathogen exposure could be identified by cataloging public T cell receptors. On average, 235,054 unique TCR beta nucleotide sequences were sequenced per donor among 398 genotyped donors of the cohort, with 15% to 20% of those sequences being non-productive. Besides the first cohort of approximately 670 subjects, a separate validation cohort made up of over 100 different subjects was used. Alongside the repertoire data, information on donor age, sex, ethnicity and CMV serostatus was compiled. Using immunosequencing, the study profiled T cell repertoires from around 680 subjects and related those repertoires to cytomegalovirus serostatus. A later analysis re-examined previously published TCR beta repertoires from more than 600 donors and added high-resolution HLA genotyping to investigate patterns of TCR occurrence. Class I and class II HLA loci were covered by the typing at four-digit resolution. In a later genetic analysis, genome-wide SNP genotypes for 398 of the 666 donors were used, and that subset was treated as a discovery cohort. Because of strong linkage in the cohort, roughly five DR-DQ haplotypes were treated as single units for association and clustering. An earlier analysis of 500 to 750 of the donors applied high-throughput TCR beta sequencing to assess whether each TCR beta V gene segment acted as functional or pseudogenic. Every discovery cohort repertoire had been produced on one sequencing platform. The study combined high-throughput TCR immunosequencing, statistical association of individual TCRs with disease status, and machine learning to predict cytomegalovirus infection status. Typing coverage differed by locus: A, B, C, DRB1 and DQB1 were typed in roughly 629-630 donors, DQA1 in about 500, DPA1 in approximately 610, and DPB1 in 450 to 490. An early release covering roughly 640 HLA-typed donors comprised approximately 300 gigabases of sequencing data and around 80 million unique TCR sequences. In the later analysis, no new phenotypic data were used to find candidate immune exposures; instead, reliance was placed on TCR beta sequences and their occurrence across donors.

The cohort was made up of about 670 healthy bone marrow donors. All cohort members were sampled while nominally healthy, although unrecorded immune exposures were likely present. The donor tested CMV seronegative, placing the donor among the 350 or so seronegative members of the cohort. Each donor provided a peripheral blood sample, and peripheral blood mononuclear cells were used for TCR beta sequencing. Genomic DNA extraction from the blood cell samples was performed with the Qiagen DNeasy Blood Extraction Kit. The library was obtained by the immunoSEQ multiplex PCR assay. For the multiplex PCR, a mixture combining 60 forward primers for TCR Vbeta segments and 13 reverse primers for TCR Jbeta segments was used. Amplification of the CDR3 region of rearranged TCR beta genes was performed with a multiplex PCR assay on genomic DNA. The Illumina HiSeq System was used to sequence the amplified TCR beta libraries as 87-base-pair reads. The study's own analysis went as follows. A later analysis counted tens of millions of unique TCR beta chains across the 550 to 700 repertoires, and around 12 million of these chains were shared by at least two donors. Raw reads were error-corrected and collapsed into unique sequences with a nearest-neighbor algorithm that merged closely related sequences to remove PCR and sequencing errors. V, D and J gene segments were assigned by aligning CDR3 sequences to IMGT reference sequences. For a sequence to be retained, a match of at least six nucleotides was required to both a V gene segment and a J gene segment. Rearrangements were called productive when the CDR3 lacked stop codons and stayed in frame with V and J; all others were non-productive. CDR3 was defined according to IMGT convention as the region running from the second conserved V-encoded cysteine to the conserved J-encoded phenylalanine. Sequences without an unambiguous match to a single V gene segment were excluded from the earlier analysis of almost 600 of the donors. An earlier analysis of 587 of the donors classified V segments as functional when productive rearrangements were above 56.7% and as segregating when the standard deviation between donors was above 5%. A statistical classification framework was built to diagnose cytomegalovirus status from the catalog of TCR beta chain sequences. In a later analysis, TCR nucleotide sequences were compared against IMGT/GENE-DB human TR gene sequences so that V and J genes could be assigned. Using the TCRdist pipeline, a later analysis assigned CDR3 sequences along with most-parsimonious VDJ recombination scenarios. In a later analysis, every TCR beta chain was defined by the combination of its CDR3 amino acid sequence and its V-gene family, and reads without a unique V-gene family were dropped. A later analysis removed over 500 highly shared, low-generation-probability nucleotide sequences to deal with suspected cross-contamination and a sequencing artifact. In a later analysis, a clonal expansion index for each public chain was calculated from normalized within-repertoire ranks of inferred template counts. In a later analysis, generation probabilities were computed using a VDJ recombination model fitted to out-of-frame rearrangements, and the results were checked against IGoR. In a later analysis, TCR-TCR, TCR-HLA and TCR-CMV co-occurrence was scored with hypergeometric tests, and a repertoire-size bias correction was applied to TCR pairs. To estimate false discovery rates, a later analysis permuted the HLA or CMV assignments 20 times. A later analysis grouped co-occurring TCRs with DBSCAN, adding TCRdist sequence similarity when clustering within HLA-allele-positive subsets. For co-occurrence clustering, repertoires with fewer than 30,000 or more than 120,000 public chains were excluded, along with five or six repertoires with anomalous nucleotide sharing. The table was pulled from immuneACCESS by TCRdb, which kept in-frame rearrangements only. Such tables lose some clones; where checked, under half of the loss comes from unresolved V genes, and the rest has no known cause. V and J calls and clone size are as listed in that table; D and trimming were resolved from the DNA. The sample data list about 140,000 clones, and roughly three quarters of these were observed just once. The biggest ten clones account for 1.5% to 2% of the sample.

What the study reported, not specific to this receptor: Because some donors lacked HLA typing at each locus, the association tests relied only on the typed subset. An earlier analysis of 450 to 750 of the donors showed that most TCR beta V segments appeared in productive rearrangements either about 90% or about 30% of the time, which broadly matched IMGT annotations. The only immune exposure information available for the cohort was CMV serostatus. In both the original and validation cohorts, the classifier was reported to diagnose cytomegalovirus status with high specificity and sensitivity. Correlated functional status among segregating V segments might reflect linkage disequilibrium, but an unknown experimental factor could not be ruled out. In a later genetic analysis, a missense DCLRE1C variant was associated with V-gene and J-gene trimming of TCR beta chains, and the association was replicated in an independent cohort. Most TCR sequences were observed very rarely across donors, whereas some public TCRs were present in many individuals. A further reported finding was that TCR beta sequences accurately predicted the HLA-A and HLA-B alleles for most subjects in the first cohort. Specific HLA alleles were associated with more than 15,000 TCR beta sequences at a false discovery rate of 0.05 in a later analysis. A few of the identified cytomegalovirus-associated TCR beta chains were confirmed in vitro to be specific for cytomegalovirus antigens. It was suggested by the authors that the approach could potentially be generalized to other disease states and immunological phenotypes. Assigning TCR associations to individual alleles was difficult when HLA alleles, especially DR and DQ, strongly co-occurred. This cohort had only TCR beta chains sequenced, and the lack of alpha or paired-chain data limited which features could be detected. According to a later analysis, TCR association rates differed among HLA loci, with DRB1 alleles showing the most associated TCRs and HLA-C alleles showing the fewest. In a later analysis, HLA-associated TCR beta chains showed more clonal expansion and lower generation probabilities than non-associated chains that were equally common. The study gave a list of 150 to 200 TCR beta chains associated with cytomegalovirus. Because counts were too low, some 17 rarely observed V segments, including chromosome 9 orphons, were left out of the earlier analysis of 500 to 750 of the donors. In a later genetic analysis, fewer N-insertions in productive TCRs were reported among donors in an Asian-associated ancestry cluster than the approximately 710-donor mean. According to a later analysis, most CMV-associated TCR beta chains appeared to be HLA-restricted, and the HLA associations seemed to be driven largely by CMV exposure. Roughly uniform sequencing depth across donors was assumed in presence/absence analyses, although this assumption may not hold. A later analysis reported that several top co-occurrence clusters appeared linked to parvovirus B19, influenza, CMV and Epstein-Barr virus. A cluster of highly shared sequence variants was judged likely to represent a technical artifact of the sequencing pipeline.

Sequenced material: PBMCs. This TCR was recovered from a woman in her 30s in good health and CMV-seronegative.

The nucleotide sequence reads as follows: TGTGCCAGCAGCTTATACGGACAGGGGGCCTCTGAAGCTTTCTTT. Its translation is CASSLYGQGASEAFF. The sequence links TRBV7-9 to TRBJ1-1; the central 11 bases match TRBD1. Trimmed from V: 2 bases; trimmed from J: 6 bases; junction bases lacking a gene match: 5. According to the germline V gene (reference sequence), CDR1 reads SEHNR and CDR2 reads FQNEAQ. There are 15 amino acids in the CDR3, from cysteine to phenylalanine inclusive. Here the CDR3 DNA is all that survives: 45 bases in frame from base 1.